Following are 20 T cell receptor beta chains from one sample sequenced in a study of blood T cell repertoires in COVID-19. Data came from immunoSEQ multiplex PCR; TCRdb stores just in-frame clones and leaves some out. The data contain approximately 51,000 clones, around 87% of them singletons. Sequencing input: peripheral blood. The receptors derive from a man in his forties or fifties with active COVID-19.

The chain links TRBV29-1 to TRBJ2-5; 9 nucleotides line up with TRBD2. Germline trimming cut 5 bases from V and 2 bases from J; bases unmatched to any gene: 6. Germline loops: CDR1 SQVTM, CDR2 ANQGSEA. The CDR3 has 14 amino acids. CDR3 amino acids: CSVTGLALQETQYF. In DNA, the CDR3 is TGCAGCGTTACAGGACTAGCGCTTCAAGAGACCCAGTACTTC.

The chain uses TRBV5-1 and TRBJ1-1, with 8 bases fitting TRBD1. The CDR3 loop spans 13 amino acids. The germline CDR1 and CDR2 sequences are SGHRS and YFSETQ. V dropped 1 base and J dropped 11; count of bases not matched to a gene: 7. The CDR3 loop reads CASSLRGGQAAFF. The CDR3 DNA reads as TGCGCCAGCAGCTTGAGGGGGGGACAGGCGGCTTTCTTT.

This clone appeared once. V and J are TRBV4-1 and TRBJ1-5, with D maybe TRBD1 (6 bases). Germline assignment: CDR1 MGHRA and CDR2 YSYEKL. Trimming removed 0 bases at V and 3 bases at J, with 12 bases between. The CDR3 consists of 16 residues. Here the CDR3 reads CASSQDPDRFNQPQHF. The CDR3 DNA sequence: TGCGCCAGCAGCCAAGACCCAGACAGGTTCAATCAGCCCCAGCATTTT.

V gene TRBV19 combines with J gene TRBJ1-3; D gene unclear. The CDR3 has 14 amino acids. V dropped 3 bases and J dropped 4 bases, with 10 bases sitting between them. Germline-derived CDR1 and CDR2 are LNHDA and SQIVND (reference sequence). The CDR3 DNA sequence: TGTGCCAGTAGTATGGCCCTCGGGGGAAACACCATATATTTT. As protein: CASSMALGGNTIYF.

The chain joins TRBV4-1 to TRBJ2-1; the match to TRBD2 covers 11 bases. Germline assignment: CDR1 MGHRA and CDR2 YSYEKL. This CDR3 has 16 residues. With V trimmed by 1 base and J by 10 bases, 9 bases remained unmatched. Here the CDR3 DNA reads TGCGCCAGCAGCCAAGGCCGGGGACTAGCGGAGGGAGAGCAGTTCTTC. Its translation is CASSQGRGLAEGEQFF.

This clone was seen a single time. V gene TRBV15 combines with J gene TRBJ2-7; D is unclear. Looked up from germline, CDR1 is LNHNV and CDR2 is YYDKDF (reference sequence). The CDR3 is 14 residues long. Trimming removed 0 bases from V and 6 bases from J, with 12 bases in between. The CDR3 DNA follows: TGTGCCACCAGCAGAGACCGGTGGGCCCTCGAGCAGTACTTC. Protein: CATSRDRWALEQYF.

V and J are TRBV11-1 and TRBJ1-1; D is unclear. V was cut by 1 base and J by 3 bases, with 6 bases left in between. This CDR3 contains 13 residues. From germline, CDR1 is SGHAT and CDR2 FQDESV (reference sequence). The CDR3: CASSLGGHTEAFF. The CDR3 DNA reads TGTGCCAGCAGCTTAGGCGGGCACACTGAAGCTTTCTTT.

V usage is TRBV7-3 and J usage is TRBJ2-7; 16 bases line up with TRBD2. Germline lookup yields CDR1 SGHTA and CDR2 FQGTGA. The CDR3 covers 18 residues. J gave up 7 bases and V 1 base, and 10 bases lay outside the gene matches. This chain's CDR3 is CASSLMSQGLAGGPEQYF. The CDR3 region has the DNA TGTGCCAGCAGCTTAATGTCCCAGGGACTAGCGGGAGGGCCGGAGCAGTACTTC.

The chain is built from TRBV6-5 and TRBJ2-3; weak D call: TRBD1 (6 bases). The CDR3 is 15 residues long. The germline V gene encodes CDR1 MNHEY and CDR2 SVGAGI. The V end was cut by 6 bases, the J end by 5 bases, with 18 bases between. DNA of the CDR3: TGTGCCAGCAGCCCGACGTGGGGGCGCGTAGATACGCAGTATTTT. Its protein product is CASSPTWGRVDTQYF.

V is TRBV9 and J is TRBJ2-2; possibly TRBD1 for D (6 bases). V shed 1 base and J shed 0 bases, with 13 bases lying between them. Germline assignment: CDR1 SGDLS and CDR2 YYNGEE. The CDR3 contains 17 residues. The CDR3 loop reads CASSVSPGHPNTGELFF. CDR3 in DNA: TGTGCCAGCAGCGTATCCCCGGGACACCCGAACACCGGGGAGCTGTTTTTT.

The V gene is TRBV5-1, the J gene TRBJ2-3; 11 bases fit TRBD2. The CDR3 has 16 amino acids. Germline lookup yields CDR1 SGHRS and CDR2 YFSETQ. V shed 3 bases and J 0 bases; nucleotides not matched to a gene: 3. CDR3 DNA sequence: TGCGCCAGCAGCTCCCGGACTAGCGGGAGCACAGATACGCAGTATTTT. It encodes CASSSRTSGSTDTQYF.

This chain links TRBV5-1 with TRBJ2-1; TRBD2 matches 9 bases. CDR3 length: 18 residues. V lost 4 bases and J lost 4; bases outside the gene matches: 15. CDR1 and CDR2 (germline): SGHRS, YFSETQ. The CDR3 DNA sequence: TGCGCCAGCAGCCCCCGAGGGACAGCGGGAGGCCTTTACAATGAGCAGTTCTTC. Amino acid sequence: CASSPRGTAGGLYNEQFF.

The V call is TRBV3-1 (or the pseudogene TRBV3-2), the J call TRBJ2-3, with 10 bases identical to TRBD2. The germline V gene has CDR1 LGHDT and CDR2 YNNKEL (reference sequence). V was pared by 5 bases and J by 4 bases, with 9 bases of the junction left unmatched. This CDR3 contains 16 residues. CDR3 DNA: TGTGCCAGCAGCGGAAGGACTAGCGGAAGATCAGATACGCAGTATTTT. It specifies CASSGRTSGRSDTQYF.

The chain links TRBV2 to TRBJ2-7, with 8 bases fitting TRBD1. Germline assignment: CDR1 SNHLY and CDR2 FYNNEI. The CDR3 consists of 13 residues. Losses at the gene ends were 6 bases for V and 8 bases for J; bases not matched to a gene: 9. As DNA, the CDR3 is TGTGCCAGCAGGCCCGGACAGGGATTAAAGCAGTACTTC. Amino acids: CASRPGQGLKQYF.

This chain joins TRBV10-3 and TRBJ2-7, with TRBD2 as a possible D gene (5 bases). Germline V CDR1 and CDR2: ENHRY, SYGVKD. With 1 base removed from V and 0 bases from J, the gap between germline ends came to 7 bases. The CDR3 length is 14 residues. CDR3 bases: TGTGCCATCAGTGAGTTGGCGGGCTCCTACGAGCAGTACTTC. Protein product: CAISELAGSYEQYF.

The chain has TRBV5-1 and TRBJ2-3; maybe TRBD2 (6 bases). This CDR3 spans 11 amino acids. From germline, CDR1 is SGHRS and CDR2 YFSETQ. The V end was cut by 4 bases, the J end by 6 bases, with 6 bases between. This CDR3 reads CASSAGDTQYF. The CDR3 bases are TGCGCCAGCAGCGCGGGGGATACGCAGTATTTT.

This chain connects TRBV7-9 to TRBJ1-1, with 11 bases identical to TRBD1. The germline V gene has CDR1 SEHNR and CDR2 FQNEAQ (reference sequence). With 11 bases clipped from V and 4 bases from J, the junction kept 15 bases outside the gene matches. The length of the CDR3 is 16 residues. Here the CDR3 DNA reads TGTGCCGGTGACCGGGACAGGGGGTTGATAGGCACTGAAGCTTTCTTT. Residues: CAGDRDRGLIGTEAFF.

The chain carries TRBV4-1 and TRBJ1-2, with TRBD1 as a possible D gene (6 bases). The CDR3 sequence is 15 residues long. Germline CDR1 and CDR2: MGHRA and YSYEKL. Trimming stripped 4 bases from V and 5 bases from J, with 17 bases between. The DNA of the CDR3 is TGCGCCAGCAGCCCAGGGGAGTCGGCTGGGTATGGCTACACCTTC. Residues: CASSPGESAGYGYTF.

The chain carries TRBV6-5 and TRBJ1-2; D call uncertain. The germline CDR1 and CDR2 sequences are MNHEY and SVGAGI. The CDR3 is made up of 14 amino acids. The V and J ends lost 2 bases and 2 bases respectively, with 9 bases between them. The CDR3 reads CASSYNARNYGYTF. The CDR3 DNA sequence: TGTGCCAGCAGTTACAATGCGAGAAACTATGGCTACACCTTC.

The genes are TRBV21-1 and TRBJ1-3; the table's TRBD1 call for D was not verified on the DNA. TRBV21-1 corresponds to a pseudogene. This CDR3 is built from 18 residues. CDR3 DNA sequence: TGTGCCAGCCTTTCAACAGGGGGCGACCGGAGCTCTGGAAACACCATATATTTT. Amino acid sequence: CASLSTGGDRSSGNTIYF.